This T cell receptor (beta chain) originates from a study of brain T cells in children with intractable seizures. Assay: immunoSEQ multiplex PCR; the TCRdb copy retains only in-frame clones and omits some. The table shows about 64,000 clones, with roughly 95% occurring only once. The input for sequencing was peripheral blood, taken at surgery. This sequence was found in a boy under two years old with focal cortical dysplasia and intractable seizures.

The CDR3 loop is CASRLAGGETQYF. The CDR3 region has the DNA TGTGCCAGCAGACTAGCGGGGGGGGAGACCCAGTACTTC. This chain links TRBV12-3 or TRBV12-4 with TRBJ2-5; 13 nucleotides align to TRBD2. Trimming removed 6 bases from V and 5 bases from J; junction bases left unmatched: 0. This CDR3 region has 13 residues.